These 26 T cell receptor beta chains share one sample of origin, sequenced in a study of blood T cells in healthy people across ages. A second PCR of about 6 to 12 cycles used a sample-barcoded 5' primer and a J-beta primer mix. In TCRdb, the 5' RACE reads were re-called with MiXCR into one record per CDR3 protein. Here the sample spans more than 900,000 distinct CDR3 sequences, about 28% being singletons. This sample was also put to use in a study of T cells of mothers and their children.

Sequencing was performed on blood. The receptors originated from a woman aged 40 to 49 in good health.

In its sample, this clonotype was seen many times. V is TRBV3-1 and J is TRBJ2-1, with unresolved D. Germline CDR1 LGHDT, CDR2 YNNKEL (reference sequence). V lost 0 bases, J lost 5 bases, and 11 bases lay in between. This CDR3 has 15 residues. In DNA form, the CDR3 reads TGTGCCAGCAGCCAAGATAGGAGAAGTCACAATGAGCAGTTCTTC. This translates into CASSQDRRSHNEQFF.

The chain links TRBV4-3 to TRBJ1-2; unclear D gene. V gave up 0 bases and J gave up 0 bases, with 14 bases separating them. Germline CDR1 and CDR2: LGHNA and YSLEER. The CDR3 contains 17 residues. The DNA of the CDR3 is TGCGCCAGCAGCCAAGATTTTGAGACACGGACTAACTATGGCTACACCTTC. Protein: CASSQDFETRTNYGYTF.

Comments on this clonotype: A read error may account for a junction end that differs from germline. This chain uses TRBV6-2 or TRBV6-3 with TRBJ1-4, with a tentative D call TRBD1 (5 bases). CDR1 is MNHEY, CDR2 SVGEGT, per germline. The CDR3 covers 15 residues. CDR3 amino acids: CTSSSGRGAGEKLFF. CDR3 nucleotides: TGTACCAGCAGCAGCGGAAGGGGCGCGGGAGAAAAACTGTTTTTT.

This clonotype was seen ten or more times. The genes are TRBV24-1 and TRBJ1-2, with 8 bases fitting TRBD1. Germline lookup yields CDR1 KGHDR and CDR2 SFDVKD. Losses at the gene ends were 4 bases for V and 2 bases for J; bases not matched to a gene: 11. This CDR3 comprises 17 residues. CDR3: CATSDAGTGQQNYGYTF. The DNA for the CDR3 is TGTGCCACCAGTGACGCTGGGACAGGTCAGCAGAACTATGGCTACACCTTC.

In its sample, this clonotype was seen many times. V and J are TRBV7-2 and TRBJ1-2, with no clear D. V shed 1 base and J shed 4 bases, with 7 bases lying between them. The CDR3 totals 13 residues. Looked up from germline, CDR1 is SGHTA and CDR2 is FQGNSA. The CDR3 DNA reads TGTGCCAGCAGCTTAGAAGTTACCTATGGCTACACCTTC. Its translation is CASSLEVTYGYTF.

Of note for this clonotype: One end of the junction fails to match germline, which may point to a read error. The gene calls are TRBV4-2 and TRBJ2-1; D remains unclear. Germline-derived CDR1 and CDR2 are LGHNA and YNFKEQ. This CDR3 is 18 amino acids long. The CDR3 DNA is TGTGCCAGCAGCCAAGATAACAACGGGCCGAGCTCCTACAATAAGCAGTTCTTC. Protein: CASSQDNNGPSSYNKQFF.

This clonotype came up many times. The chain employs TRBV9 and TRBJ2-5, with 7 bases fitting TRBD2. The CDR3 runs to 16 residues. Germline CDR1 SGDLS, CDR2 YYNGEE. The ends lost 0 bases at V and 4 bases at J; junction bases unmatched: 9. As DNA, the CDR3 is TGTGCCAGCAGCGTAGCGGGAGGAAGGTTCATAGAGACCCAGTACTTC. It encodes CASSVAGGRFIETQYF.

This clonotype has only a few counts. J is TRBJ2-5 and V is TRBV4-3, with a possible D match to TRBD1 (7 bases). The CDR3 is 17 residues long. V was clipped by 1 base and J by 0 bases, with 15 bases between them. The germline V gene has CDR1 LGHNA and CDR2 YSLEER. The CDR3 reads CASSQAPGGLYQETQYF. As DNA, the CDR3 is TGCGCCAGCAGCCAAGCCCCAGGGGGACTGTACCAAGAGACCCAGTACTTC.

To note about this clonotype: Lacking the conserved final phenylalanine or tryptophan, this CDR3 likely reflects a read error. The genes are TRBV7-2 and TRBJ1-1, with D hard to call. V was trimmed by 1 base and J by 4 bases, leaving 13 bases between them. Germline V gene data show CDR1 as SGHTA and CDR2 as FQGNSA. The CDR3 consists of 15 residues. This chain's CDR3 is CASSLDWQVGTEAFC. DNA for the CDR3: TGTGCCAGCAGCTTAGATTGGCAGGTTGGCACTGAAGCTTTCTGT.

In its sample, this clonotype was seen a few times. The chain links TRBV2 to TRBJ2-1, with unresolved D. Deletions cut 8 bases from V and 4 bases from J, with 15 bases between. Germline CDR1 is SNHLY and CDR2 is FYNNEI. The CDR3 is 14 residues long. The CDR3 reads CASSNPAGYNEQFF. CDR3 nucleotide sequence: TGTGCCAGCTCCAACCCCGCCGGATACAATGAGCAGTTCTTC.

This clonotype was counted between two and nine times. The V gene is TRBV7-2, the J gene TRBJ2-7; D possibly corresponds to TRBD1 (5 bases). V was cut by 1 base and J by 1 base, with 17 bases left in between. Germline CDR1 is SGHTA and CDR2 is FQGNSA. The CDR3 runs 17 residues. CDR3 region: CASSLGASPGNSYEQYF. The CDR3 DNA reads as TGTGCCAGCAGCTTAGGCGCTTCACCAGGGAATTCCTACGAGCAGTACTTC.

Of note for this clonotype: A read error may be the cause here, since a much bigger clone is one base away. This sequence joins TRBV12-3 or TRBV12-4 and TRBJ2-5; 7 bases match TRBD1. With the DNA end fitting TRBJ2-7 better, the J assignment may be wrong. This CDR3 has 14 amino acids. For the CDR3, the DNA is TGTGCCAGCAGTTTCGAGGGGGCCGTATACGAGCAGTACTTC. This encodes CASSFEGAVYEQYF.

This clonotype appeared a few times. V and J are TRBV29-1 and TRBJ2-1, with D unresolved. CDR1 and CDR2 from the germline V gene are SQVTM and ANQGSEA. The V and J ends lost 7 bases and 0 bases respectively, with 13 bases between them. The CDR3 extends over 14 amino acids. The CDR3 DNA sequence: TGCAGCGCGTTATACGGCTCCTCCTACAATGAGCAGTTCTTC. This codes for CSALYGSSYNEQFF.

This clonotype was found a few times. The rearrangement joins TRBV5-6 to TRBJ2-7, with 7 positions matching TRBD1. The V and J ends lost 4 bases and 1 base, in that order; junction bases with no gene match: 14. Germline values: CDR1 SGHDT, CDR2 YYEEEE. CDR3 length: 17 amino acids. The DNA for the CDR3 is TGTGCCAGCAGCCATTTGAAACTGACAGGGAAGTCCTACGAGCAGTACTTC. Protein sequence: CASSHLKLTGKSYEQYF. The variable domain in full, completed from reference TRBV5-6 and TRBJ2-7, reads DAGVTQSPTHLIKTRGQQVTLRCSPKSGHDTVSWYQQALGQGPQFIFQYYEEEERQRGNFPDRFSGHQFPNYSSELNVNALLLGDSALYLCASSHLKLTGKSYEQYFGPGTRLTVT.

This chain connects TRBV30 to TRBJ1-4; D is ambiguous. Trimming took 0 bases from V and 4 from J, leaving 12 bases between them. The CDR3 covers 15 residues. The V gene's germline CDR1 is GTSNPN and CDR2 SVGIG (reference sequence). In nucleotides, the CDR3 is TGTGCCTGGAGTGTTGTCGAGGGAATTAATGAAAAACTGTTTTTT. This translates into CAWSVVEGINEKLFF. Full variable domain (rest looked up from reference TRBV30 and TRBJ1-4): SQTIHQWPATLVQPVGSPLSLECTVEGTSNPNLYWYRQAAGRGLQLLFYSVGIGQISSEVPQNLSASRPQDRQFILSSKKLLLSDSGFYLCAWSVVEGINEKLFFGSGTQLSVL.

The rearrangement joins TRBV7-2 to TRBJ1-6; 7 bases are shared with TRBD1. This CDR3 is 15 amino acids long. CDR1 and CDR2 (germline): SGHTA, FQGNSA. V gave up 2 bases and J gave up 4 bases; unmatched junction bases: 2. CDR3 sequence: CASSLRGQYNSPLHF. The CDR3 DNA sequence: TGTGCCAGCAGCTTACGGGGACAGTATAATTCACCCCTCCACTTT. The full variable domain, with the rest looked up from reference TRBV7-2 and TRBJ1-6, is GAGVSQSPSNKVTEKGKDVELRCDPISGHTALYWYRQSLGQGLEFLIYFQGNSAPDKSGLPSDRFSAERTGGSVSTLTIQRTQQEDSAVYLCASSLRGQYNSPLHFGNGTRLTVT.

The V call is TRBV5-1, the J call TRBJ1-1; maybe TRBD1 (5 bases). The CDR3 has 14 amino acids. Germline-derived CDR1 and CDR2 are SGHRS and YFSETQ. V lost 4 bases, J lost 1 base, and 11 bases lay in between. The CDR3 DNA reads TGCGCCAGCAGCCCGCCAGGGTGGAACACTGAAGCTTTCTTT. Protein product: CASSPPGWNTEAFF.

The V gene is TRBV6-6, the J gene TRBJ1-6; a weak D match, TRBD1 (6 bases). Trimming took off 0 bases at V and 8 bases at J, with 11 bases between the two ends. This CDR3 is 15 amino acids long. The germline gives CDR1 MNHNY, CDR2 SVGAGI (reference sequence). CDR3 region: CASSYSAAGDSPLHF. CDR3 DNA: TGTGCCAGCAGTTACTCGGCGGCAGGGGATTCACCCCTCCACTTT.

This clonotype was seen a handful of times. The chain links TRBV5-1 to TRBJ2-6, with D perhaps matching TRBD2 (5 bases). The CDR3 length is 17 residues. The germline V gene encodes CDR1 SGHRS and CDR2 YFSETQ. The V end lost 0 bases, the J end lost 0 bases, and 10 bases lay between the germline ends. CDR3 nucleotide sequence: TGCGCCAGCAGCTTGGGGCCAGGACTCTCTGGGGCCAACGTCCTGACTTTC. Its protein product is CASSLGPGLSGANVLTF.

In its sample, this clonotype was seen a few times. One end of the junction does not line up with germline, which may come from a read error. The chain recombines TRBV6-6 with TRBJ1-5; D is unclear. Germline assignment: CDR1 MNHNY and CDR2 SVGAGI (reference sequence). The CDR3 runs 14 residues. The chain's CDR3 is CASSHHNSSQPQHF. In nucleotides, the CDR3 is TGTGCCAGCAGTCATCATAATAGCAGTCAGCCCCAGCATTTT.

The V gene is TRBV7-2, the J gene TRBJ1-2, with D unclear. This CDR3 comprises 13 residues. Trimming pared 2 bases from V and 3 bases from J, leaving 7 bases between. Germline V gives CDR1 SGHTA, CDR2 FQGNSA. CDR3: CASSLYTDYGYTF. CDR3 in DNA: TGTGCCAGCAGCTTATATACGGACTATGGCTACACCTTC.

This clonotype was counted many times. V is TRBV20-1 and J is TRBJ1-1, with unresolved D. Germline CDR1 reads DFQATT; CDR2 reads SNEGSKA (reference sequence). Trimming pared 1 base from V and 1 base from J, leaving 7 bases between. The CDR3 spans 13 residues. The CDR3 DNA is TGCAGTGCTAGAGCTGGAGGGAACACTGAAGCTTTCTTT. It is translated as CSARAGGNTEAFF.

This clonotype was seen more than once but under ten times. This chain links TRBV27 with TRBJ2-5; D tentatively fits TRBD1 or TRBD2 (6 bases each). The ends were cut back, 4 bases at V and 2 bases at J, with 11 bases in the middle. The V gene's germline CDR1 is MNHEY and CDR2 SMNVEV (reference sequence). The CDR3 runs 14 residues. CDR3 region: CASSWGANQETQYF. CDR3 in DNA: TGTGCCAGCAGTTGGGGGGCGAATCAAGAGACCCAGTACTTC.

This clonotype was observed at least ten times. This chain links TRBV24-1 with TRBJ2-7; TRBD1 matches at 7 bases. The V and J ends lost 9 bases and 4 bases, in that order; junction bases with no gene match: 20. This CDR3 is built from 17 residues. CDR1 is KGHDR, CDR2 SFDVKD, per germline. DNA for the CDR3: TGTGCCACCCGCCCCATAGAGGGACAGCTCTATGGGTACGAGCAGTACTTC. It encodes CATRPIEGQLYGYEQYF.

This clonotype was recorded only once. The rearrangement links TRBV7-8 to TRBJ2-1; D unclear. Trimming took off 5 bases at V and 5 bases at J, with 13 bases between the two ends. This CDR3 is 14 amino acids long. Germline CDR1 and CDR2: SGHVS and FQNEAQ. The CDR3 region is CASSPSFGNNEQFF. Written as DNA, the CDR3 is TGTGCCAGCAGCCCCTCGTTTGGGAACAATGAGCAGTTCTTC.

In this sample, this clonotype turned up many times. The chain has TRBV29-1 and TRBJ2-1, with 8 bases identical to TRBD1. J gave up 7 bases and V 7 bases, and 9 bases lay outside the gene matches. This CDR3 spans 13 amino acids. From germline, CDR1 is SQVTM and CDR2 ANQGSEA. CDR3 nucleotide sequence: TGCAGCGCCGTGCCGGGACAGGAGAATGAGCAGTTCTTC. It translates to CSAVPGQENEQFF.